This TCR beta chain was sequenced during a study of T cell responses to AZD1222 COVID-19 vaccine. Study-wide points: Reports say nearly half of spike-specific TCRs go after unmutated variant regions. Clonal diversity may have been underestimated in mostly white British donors. Just a handful of people given AZD1222 tested seropositive at baseline.

A single count supports this clone. Its antigen is not known. V lost 2 bases and J 3 bases, leaving 11 bases between the germline ends. CDR3 size: 14 residues. CDR1 is SGHRS and CDR2 is YFSETQ in the germline V gene. The table came from immunoSEQ multiplex PCR; TCRdb's copy has only in-frame clones and leaves some out. The sample includes some 120,000 clones, about 93% of them seen just once. This receptor was identified in an adult in good health. This chain links TRBV5-1 with TRBJ1-2; D is ambiguous. The material was peripheral blood, obtained on day 0 of AZD1222 vaccination. DNA for the CDR3: TGCGCCAGCAGCTTCACGTCGCGGGACTATGGCTACACCTTC. It specifies CASSFTSRDYGYTF.